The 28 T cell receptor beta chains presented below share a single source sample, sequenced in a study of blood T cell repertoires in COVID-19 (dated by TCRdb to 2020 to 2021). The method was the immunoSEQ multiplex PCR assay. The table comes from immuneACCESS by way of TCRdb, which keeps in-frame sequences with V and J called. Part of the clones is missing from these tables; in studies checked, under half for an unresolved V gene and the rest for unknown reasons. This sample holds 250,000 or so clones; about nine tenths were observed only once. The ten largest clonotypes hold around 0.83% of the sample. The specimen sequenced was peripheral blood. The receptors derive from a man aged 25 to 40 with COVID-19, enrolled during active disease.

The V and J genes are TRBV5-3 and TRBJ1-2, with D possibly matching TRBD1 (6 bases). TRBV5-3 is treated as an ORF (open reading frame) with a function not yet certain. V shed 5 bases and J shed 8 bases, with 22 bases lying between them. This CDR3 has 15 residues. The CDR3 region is CARRFGQLSFWGYTF. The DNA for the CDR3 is TGTGCCAGAAGATTTGGACAGTTAAGTTTCTGGGGCTACACCTTC.

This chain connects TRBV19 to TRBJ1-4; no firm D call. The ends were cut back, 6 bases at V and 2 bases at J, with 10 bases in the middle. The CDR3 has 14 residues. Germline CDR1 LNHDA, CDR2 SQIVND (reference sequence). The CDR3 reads CASSMGRTNEKLFF. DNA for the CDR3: TGTGCCAGTAGCATGGGCCGGACTAATGAAAAACTGTTTTTT.

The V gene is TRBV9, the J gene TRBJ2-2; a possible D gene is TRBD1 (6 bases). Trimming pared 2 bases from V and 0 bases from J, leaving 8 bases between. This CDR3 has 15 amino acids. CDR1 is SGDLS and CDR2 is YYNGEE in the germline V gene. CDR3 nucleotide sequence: TGTGCCAGCAGCGTTGGACAGTCGAACACCGGGGAGCTGTTTTTT. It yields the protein CASSVGQSNTGELFF. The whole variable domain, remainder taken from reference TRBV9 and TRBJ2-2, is DSGVTQTPKHLITATGQRVTLRCSPRSGDLSVYWYQQSLDQGLQFLIQYYNGEERAKGNILERFSAQQFPDLHSELNLSSLELGDSALYFCASSVGQSNTGELFFGEGSRLTVL.

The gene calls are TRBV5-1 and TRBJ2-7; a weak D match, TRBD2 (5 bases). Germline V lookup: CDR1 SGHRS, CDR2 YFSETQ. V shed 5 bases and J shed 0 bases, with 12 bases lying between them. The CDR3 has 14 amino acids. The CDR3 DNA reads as TGCGCCAGCAGAGAGGGCAGGCCCTCCTACGAGCAGTACTTC. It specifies CASREGRPSYEQYF.

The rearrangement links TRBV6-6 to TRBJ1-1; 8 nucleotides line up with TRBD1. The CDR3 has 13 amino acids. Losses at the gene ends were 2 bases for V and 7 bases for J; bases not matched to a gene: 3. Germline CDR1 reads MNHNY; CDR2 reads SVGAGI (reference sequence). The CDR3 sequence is CASSYEGQVEAFF. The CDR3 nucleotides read TGTGCCAGCAGTTACGAGGGACAGGTTGAAGCTTTCTTT.

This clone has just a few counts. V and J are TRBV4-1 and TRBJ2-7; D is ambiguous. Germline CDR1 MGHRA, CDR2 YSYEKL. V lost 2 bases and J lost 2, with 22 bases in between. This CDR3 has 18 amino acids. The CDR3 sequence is CASSQSPADKFIPYEQYF. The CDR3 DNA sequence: TGCGCCAGCAGCCAATCCCCCGCCGACAAGTTTATACCCTACGAGCAGTACTTC.

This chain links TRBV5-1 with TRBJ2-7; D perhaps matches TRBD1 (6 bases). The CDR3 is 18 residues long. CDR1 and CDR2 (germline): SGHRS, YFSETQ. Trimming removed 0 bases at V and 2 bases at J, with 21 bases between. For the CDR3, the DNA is TGCGCCAGCAGCTTGGCGGTACAGAGACAGGAACCTACCTACGAGCAGTACTTC. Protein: CASSLAVQRQEPTYEQYF.

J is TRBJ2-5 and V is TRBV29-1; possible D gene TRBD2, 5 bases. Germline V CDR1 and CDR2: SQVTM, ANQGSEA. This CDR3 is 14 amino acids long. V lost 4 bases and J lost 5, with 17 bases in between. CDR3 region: CSVALEVIQETQYF. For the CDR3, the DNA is TGCAGCGTTGCACTAGAGGTCATCCAGGAGACCCAGTACTTC. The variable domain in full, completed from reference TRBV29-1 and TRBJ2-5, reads SAVISQKPSRDICQRGTSLTIQCQVDSQVTMMFWYRQQPGQSLTLIATANQGSEATYESGFVIDKFPISRPNLTFSTLTVSNMSPEDSSIYLCSVALEVIQETQYFGPGTRLLVL.

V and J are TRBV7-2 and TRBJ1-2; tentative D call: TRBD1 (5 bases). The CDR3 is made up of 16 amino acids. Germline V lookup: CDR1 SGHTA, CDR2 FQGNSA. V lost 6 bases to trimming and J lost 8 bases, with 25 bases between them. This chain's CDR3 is CASRGGGTEAPWGYTF. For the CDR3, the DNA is TGTGCCAGCAGGGGAGGCGGGACGGAGGCCCCATGGGGCTACACCTTC.

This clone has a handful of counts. The CDR3, as DNA: TGTGCCACCTCCGGGACAGCAAATTCACCCCTCCACTTT. Amino acids: CATSGTANSPLHF. The chain links TRBV6-5 to TRBJ1-6; 7 bases agree with TRBD1. The germline gives CDR1 MNHEY, CDR2 SVGAGI. The CDR3 length is 13 residues. V shed 10 bases and J 7 bases; nucleotides not matched to a gene: 7.

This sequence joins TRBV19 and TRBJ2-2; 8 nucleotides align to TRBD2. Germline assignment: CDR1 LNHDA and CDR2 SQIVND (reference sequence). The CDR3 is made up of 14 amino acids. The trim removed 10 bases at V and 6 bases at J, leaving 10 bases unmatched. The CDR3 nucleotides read TGTGCCACCCATCTGCGGGGGGCCCCCGGGGAGCTGTTTTTT. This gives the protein CATHLRGAPGELFF.

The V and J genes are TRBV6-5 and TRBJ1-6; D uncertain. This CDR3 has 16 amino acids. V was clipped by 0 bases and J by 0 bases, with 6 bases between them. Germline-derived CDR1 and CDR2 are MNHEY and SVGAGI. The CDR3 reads CASSYSSISYNSPLHF. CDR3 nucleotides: TGTGCCAGCAGTTACTCGTCAATCTCCTATAATTCACCCCTCCACTTT.

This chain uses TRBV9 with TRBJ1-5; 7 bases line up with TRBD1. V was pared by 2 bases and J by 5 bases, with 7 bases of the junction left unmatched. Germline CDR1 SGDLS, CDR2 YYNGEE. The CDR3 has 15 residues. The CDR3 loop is CASSVGTEDYQPQHF. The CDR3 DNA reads TGTGCCAGCAGCGTCGGGACAGAAGACTATCAGCCCCAGCATTTT.

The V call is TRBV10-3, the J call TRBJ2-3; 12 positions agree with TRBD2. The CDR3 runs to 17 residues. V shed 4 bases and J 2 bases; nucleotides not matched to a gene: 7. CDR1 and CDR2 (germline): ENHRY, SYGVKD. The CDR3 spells CAISASSGGALTDTQYF. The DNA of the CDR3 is TGTGCCATCAGTGCCTCTAGCGGGGGGGCTCTCACAGATACGCAGTATTTT.

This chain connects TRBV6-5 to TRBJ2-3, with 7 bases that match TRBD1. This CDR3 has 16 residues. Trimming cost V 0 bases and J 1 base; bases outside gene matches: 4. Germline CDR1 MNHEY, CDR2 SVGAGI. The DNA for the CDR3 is TGTGCCAGCAGTTACTCGACAGGGTTTGGCACAGATACGCAGTATTTT. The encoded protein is CASSYSTGFGTDTQYF.

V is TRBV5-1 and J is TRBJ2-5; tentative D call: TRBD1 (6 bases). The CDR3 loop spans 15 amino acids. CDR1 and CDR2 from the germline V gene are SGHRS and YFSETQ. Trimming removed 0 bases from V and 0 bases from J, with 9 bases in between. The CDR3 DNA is TGCGCCAGCAGCTTGGTTACAGGGAACCAAGAGACCCAGTACTTC. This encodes CASSLVTGNQETQYF.

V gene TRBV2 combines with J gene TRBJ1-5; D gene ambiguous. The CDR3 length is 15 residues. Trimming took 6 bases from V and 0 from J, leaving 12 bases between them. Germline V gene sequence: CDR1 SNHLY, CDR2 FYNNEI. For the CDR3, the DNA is TGTGCCAGCAGAAGAACCAGTTATAGCAATCAGCCCCAGCATTTT. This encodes CASRRTSYSNQPQHF. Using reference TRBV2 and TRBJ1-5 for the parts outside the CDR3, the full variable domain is EPEVTQTPSHQVTQMGQEVILRCVPISNHLYFYWYRQILGQKVEFLVSFYNNEISEKSEIFDDQFSVERPDGSNFTLKIRSTKLEDSAMYFCASRRTSYSNQPQHFGDGTRLSIL.

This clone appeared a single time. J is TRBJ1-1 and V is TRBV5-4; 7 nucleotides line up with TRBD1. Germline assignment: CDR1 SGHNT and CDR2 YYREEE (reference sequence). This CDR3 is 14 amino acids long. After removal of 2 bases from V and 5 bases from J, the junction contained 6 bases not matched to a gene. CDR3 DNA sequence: TGTGCCAGCAGCTTACAGGGGATAGGGACTGAAGCTTTCTTT. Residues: CASSLQGIGTEAFF.

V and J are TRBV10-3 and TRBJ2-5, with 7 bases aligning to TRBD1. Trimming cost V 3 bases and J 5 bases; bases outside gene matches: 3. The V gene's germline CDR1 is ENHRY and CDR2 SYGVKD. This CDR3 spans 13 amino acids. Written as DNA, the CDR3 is TGTGCCATCAGTGAATCAGGGGGTGAGACCCAGTACTTC. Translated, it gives CAISESGGETQYF.

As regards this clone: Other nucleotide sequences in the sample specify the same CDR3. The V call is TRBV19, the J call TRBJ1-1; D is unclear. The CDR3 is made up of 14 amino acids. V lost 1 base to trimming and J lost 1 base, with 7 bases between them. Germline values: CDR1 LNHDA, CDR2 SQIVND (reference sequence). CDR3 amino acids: CASSIVGGNTEAFF. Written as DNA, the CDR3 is TGTGCCAGTAGTATAGTAGGCGGGAACACTGAAGCTTTCTTT. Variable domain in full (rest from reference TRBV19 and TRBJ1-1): DGGITQSPKYLFRKEGQNVTLSCEQNLNHDAMYWYRQDPGQGLRLIYYSQIVNDFQKGDIAEGYSVSREKKESFPLTVTSAQKNPTAFYLCASSIVGGNTEAFFGQGTRLTVV.

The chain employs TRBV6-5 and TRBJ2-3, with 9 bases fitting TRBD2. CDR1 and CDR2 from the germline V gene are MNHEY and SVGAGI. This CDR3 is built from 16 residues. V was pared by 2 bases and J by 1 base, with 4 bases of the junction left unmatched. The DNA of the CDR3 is TGTGCCAGCAGTTACAAGCGGGGGGCCCGCACAGATACGCAGTATTTT. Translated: CASSYKRGARTDTQYF.

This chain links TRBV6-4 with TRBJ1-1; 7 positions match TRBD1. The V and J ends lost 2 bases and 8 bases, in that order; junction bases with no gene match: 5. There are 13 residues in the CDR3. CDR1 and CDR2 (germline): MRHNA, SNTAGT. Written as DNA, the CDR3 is TGTGCCAGCAGTGACACGCCACAGGGGGAAGCTTTCTTT. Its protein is CASSDTPQGEAFF.

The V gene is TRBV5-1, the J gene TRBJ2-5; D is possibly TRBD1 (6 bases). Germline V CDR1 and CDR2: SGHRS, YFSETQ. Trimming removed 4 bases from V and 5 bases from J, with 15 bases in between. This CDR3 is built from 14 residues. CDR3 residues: CASSQGRGRETQYF. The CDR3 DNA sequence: TGCGCCAGCAGCCAGGGCAGGGGCCGTGAGACCCAGTACTTC.

The CDR3 sequence is CASSVEGGFGYGYTF. The CDR3 coding sequence is TGTGCCAGCAGCGTAGAAGGGGGCTTTGGCTATGGCTACACCTTC. This chain links TRBV9 with TRBJ1-2, with TRBD1 matching 7 bases. J gave up 4 bases and V 0 bases, and 6 bases lay outside the gene matches. The germline V gene encodes CDR1 SGDLS and CDR2 YYNGEE. The CDR3 loop spans 15 amino acids.

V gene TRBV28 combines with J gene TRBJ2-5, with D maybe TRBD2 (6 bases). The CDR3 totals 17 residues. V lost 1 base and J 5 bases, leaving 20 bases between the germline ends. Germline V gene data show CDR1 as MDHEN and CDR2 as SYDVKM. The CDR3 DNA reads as TGTGCCAGCAGTTTATCCGCGATAGCGGTCGTCGACGAGACCCAGTACTTC. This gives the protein CASSLSAIAVVDETQYF.

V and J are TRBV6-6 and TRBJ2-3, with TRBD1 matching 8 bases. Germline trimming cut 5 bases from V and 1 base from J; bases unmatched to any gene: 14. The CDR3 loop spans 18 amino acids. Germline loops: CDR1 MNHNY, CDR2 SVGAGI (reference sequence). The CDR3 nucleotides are TGTGCCAGCAGTCTGTTCCCCCAGGGGGCGGCCCGCACAGATACGCAGTATTTT. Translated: CASSLFPQGAARTDTQYF.

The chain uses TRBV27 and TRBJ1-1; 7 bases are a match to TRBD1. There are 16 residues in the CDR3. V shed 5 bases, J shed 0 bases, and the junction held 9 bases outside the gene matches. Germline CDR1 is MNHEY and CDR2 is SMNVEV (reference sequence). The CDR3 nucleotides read TGTGCCAGCAGTACCACAGGGGCGGGTCTGAACACTGAAGCTTTCTTT. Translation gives CASSTTGAGLNTEAFF.

The CDR3 sequence: CASKGQGATGELFF. The CDR3 bases are TGTGCCAGCAAGGGACAGGGGGCCACCGGGGAGCTGTTTTTT. The chain is built from TRBV6-5 and TRBJ2-2, with 12 bases lining up with TRBD1. The CDR3 runs 14 residues. Germline CDR1 reads MNHEY; CDR2 reads SVGAGI. V dropped 7 bases and J dropped 4; count of bases not matched to a gene: 1.